This T cell receptor (beta chain) was documented in a study of T cell responses to AZD1222 COVID-19 vaccine. This CDR3 comprises 14 residues. Per the germline V gene, CDR1 is SNHLY and CDR2 is FYNNEI. V lost 7 bases and J 4 bases, leaving 13 bases between the germline ends. Profiling relied on immunoSEQ multiplex PCR, and the TCRdb table lists in-frame clones only, not all of them. The data contain about 100,000 clones, less than 90% of them singletons. To note about this clone: Its antigen is unidentified.

General study points: White British people made up most donors, females outnumbered males, and clonal diversity was possibly underestimated. Unmutated regions of variants are reportedly targeted by nearly half of spike-specific TCRs. Repertoire sampling was restricted to post-peak T cell response timepoints.

The sequence came from an adult in good health. Sample: peripheral blood, taken on day 0 of AZD1222 vaccination. The genes are TRBV2 and TRBJ2-2; weak D call: TRBD2 (6 bases). In DNA form, the CDR3 reads TGTGCCAGCACCCGGCCGGAGGGCACCGGGGAGCTGTTTTTT. It is translated as CASTRPEGTGELFF.